A single sample is the source of the 31 T cell receptor beta chains below, sequenced in a study of OX40 agonist ivuxolimab in advanced cancers. The method was immunoSEQ multiplex PCR; TCRdb's version includes in-frame clones alone and lacks a portion of them. The sample contains fewer than 80,000 clones, 80% to 85% of which appear only once. The material sequenced was CD4+ or CD8+ T cells sorted from blood, taken in a trial of the OX40 agonist ivuxolimab. All receptors derive from an adult with an advanced solid tumor such as melanoma, head and neck, liver or kidney cancer.

Ten or more counts support this clone. V is TRBV27 and J is TRBJ1-4, with 7 bases identical to TRBD1. CDR1 is MNHEY, CDR2 SMNVEV, per germline (reference sequence). J was trimmed by 4 bases and V by 5 bases; bases with no gene match: 7. The CDR3 totals 15 residues. CDR3 sequence: CASSQPGQNNEKLFF. Here the CDR3 DNA reads TGTGCCAGCAGTCAGCCGGGACAGAATAATGAAAAACTGTTTTTT.

The genes are TRBV28 and TRBJ2-7, with 8 bases matching TRBD2. Germline V gives CDR1 MDHEN, CDR2 SYDVKM. V trimming: 2 bases; J trimming: 5 bases; junction bases outside the gene matches: 5. The CDR3 is 14 amino acids. The CDR3 is CASSLAGGFNEQYF. CDR3 nucleotide sequence: TGTGCCAGCAGTTTAGCGGGGGGATTTAACGAGCAGTACTTC. Drawing the rest from reference TRBV28 and TRBJ2-7, the complete variable domain is DVKVTQSSRYLVKRTGEKVFLECVQDMDHENMFWYRQDPGLGLRLIYFSYDVKMKEKGDIPEGYSVSREKKERFSLILESASTNQTSMYLCASSLAGGFNEQYFGPGTRLTVT.

This chain connects TRBV6-1 to TRBJ1-5, with 9 bases identical to TRBD1. This CDR3 contains 17 residues. Germline CDR1 MNHNS, CDR2 SASEGT. The J segment lost 1 base and the V segment lost 3 bases, leaving 7 bases of the junction unmatched. CDR3 nucleotide sequence: TGTGCCAGCAGTGACAGGACAGGGGTTTTCAGCAATCAGCCCCAGCATTTT. Its translation is CASSDRTGVFSNQPQHF.

The CDR3 here is CATRLAGGSGSDTQYF. CDR3 coding DNA: TGTGCCACCAGACTAGCGGGGGGGTCTGGGTCAGATACGCAGTATTTT. This chain connects TRBV7-2 to TRBJ2-3; 14 positions agree with TRBD2. J gave up 4 bases and V 10 bases, and 10 bases lay outside the gene matches. Germline assignment: CDR1 SGHTA and CDR2 FQGNSA. CDR3 length: 16 amino acids. The complete variable domain, with remaining parts taken from reference TRBV7-2 and TRBJ2-3, reads GAGVSQSPSNKVTEKGKDVELRCDPISGHTALYWYRQSLGQGLEFLIYFQGNSAPDKSGLPSDRFSAERTGGSVSTLTIQRTQQEDSAVYLCATRLAGGSGSDTQYFGPGTRLTVL.

The rearrangement joins TRBV7-3 to TRBJ1-1; D uncertain. Germline values: CDR1 SGHTA, CDR2 FQGTGA. The CDR3 totals 14 residues. Deletions cut 3 bases from V and 1 base from J, with 9 bases between. DNA of the CDR3: TGTGCCAGCAGCTTGGAAGGTCAGAACACTGAAGCTTTCTTT. Protein sequence: CASSLEGQNTEAFF.

The chain is built from TRBV5-1 and TRBJ2-3, with TRBD1 matching 7 bases. The trim removed 3 bases at V and 6 bases at J, leaving 4 bases unmatched. Germline V CDR1 and CDR2: SGHRS, YFSETQ. The CDR3 consists of 13 residues. In DNA, the CDR3 is TGCGCCAGCAGCTCGACAGGGTCGGATACGCAGTATTTT. Translation gives CASSSTGSDTQYF.

The chain employs TRBV6-5 and TRBJ1-2; TRBD1 might be the D (6 bases). The V gene lost 1 base and the J gene lost 5 bases, with 11 bases spanning the gap. Germline V CDR1 and CDR2: MNHEY, SVGAGI. CDR3 length equals 14 residues. CDR3: CASSYYREDYGYTF. CDR3 DNA sequence: TGTGCCAGCAGTTACTACAGGGAGGATTATGGCTACACCTTC.

The rearrangement links TRBV6-5 to TRBJ1-3, with TRBD1 as a possible D gene (5 bases). The CDR3 is made up of 14 amino acids. The V and J ends lost 5 bases and 0 bases respectively, with 8 bases between them. The germline gives CDR1 MNHEY, CDR2 SVGAGI. The CDR3 protein is CASSPGTSGNTIYF. DNA of the CDR3: TGTGCCAGCAGTCCGGGGACCTCTGGAAACACCATATATTTT.

V is TRBV19 and J is TRBJ2-4, with 11 nucleotides matching TRBD1. Trimming took 3 bases from V and 6 from J; bases not matched to a gene: 1. CDR1 and CDR2 from the germline V gene are LNHDA and SQIVND (reference sequence). The CDR3 is made up of 14 amino acids. CDR3 in amino acids: CASSIGQGANIQYF. CDR3 nucleotide sequence: TGTGCCAGTAGTATCGGACAGGGGGCAAACATTCAGTACTTC.

The chain has TRBV10-3 and TRBJ2-7, with unresolved D. This CDR3 has 14 amino acids. CDR1 ENHRY and CDR2 SYGVKD come from the germline V gene. V lost 3 bases to trimming and J lost 0 bases, with 9 bases between them. CDR3 nucleotides: TGTGCCATCAGTGAAGGGTACAGCTCCTACGAGCAGTACTTC. Its protein product is CAISEGYSSYEQYF.

This chain connects TRBV7-8 to TRBJ1-5; no clear D gene. Trimming cost V 0 bases and J 0 bases, with 6 bases left between them. The CDR3 has 15 amino acids. CDR1 is SGHVS, CDR2 FQNEAQ, per germline. As DNA, the CDR3 is TGTGCCAGCAGCTTAGCGTCGGTTAGCAATCAGCCCCAGCATTTT. Amino acids: CASSLASVSNQPQHF.

This chain joins TRBV18 and TRBJ1-1; D unclear. The germline gives CDR1 KGHSH, CDR2 LQKENI. This CDR3 is 13 amino acids long. V was trimmed by 7 bases and J by 1 base, leaving 10 bases between them. CDR3 sequence reads: CASFRSANTEAFF. The CDR3 nucleotides read TGTGCCAGCTTTAGGAGCGCGAACACTGAAGCTTTCTTT. The full variable domain, rest sourced from reference TRBV18 and TRBJ1-1, is NAGVMQNPRHLVRRRGQEARLRCSPMKGHSHVYWYRQLPEEGLKFMVYLQKENIIDESGMPKERFSAEFPKEGPSILRIQQVVRGDSAAYFCASFRSANTEAFFGQGTRLTVV.

V usage is TRBV10-3 and J usage is TRBJ1-5; tentative D call: TRBD1 (5 bases). Germline lookup yields CDR1 ENHRY and CDR2 SYGVKD. This CDR3 region has 13 residues. V lost 7 bases, J lost 4 bases, and 11 bases lay in between. CDR3 in DNA: TGTGCCATCACCGAGACAGTTAATCAGCCCCAGCATTTT. This encodes CAITETVNQPQHF.

The chain carries TRBV28 and TRBJ2-7; D perhaps matches TRBD1 (5 bases). The germline gives CDR1 MDHEN, CDR2 SYDVKM. Trimming left V 2 bases short and J 7 bases short, with 6 bases between. This CDR3 has 11 residues. CDR3 in amino acids: CASSLRGEQYF. The DNA of the CDR3 is TGTGCCAGCAGTTTAAGGGGAGAGCAGTACTTC.

This rearrangement joins TRBV5-1 to TRBJ1-4; no reliable D call. From germline, CDR1 is SGHRS and CDR2 YFSETQ. The CDR3 is made up of 15 amino acids. Trimming stripped 2 bases from V and 5 bases from J, with 13 bases between. CDR3 loop: CASSFYPGPNEKLFF. The CDR3 nucleotides are TGCGCCAGCAGCTTCTACCCCGGTCCAAATGAAAAACTGTTTTTT.

This rearrangement joins TRBV6-5 to TRBJ1-2; a weak D match, TRBD1 (6 bases). Per the germline V gene, CDR1 is MNHEY and CDR2 is SVGAGI. The V gene lost 6 bases and the J gene lost 4 bases, with 12 bases spanning the gap. The CDR3 has 13 amino acids. The CDR3 region has the DNA TGTGCCAGCAGAAGGGGGATATTCTATGGCTACACCTTC. Residues: CASRRGIFYGYTF.

The chain links TRBV27 to TRBJ1-1, with a tentative D call TRBD1 (5 bases). The CDR3 runs 14 residues. Germline V gene data show CDR1 as MNHEY and CDR2 as SMNVEV (reference sequence). Between the trimmed V and J ends, which lost 6 bases and 2 bases, there was a span of 13 bases. The CDR3 here is CASRRGHDNTEAFF. The CDR3 DNA reads as TGTGCCAGCAGGAGGGGCCACGACAACACTGAAGCTTTCTTT.

The CDR3 DNA reads as TGTGCCAGCAGTAGTGCGGGGACAGGGGGTATAAATGAGCAGTTCTTC. It yields the protein CASSSAGTGGINEQFF. The V call is TRBV28, the J call TRBJ2-1; 11 bases map to TRBD1. CDR1 MDHEN and CDR2 SYDVKM come from the germline V gene. The CDR3 is made up of 16 amino acids. J lost 7 bases, V lost 5 bases, and 10 bases had no gene match.

This chain uses TRBV7-9 with TRBJ2-6, with a tentative D call TRBD1 (6 bases). Germline V gene data show CDR1 as SEHNR and CDR2 as FQNEAQ (reference sequence). V was trimmed by 1 base and J by 4 bases, leaving 11 bases between them. This CDR3 has 16 residues. The CDR3 nucleotides read TGTGCCAGCAGCTTAGTAGACAGGTTCGGGGCCAACGTCCTGACTTTC. This codes for CASSLVDRFGANVLTF.

The chain has TRBV11-3 and TRBJ2-7, with 8 bases lining up with TRBD1. J lost 3 bases, V lost 0 bases, and 16 bases had no gene match. The CDR3 runs 19 residues. Germline V gene data show CDR1 as SGHNT and CDR2 as YENEEA. This CDR3 is CASSLDTGQGGQGCYEQYF. The CDR3 bases are TGTGCCAGCAGCTTAGATACTGGCCAGGGAGGACAGGGATGCTACGAGCAGTACTTC.

The J gene is TRBJ2-3, the V gene TRBV28; D may match TRBD1 or TRBD2 (5 bases each). The CDR3 has 15 amino acids. V lost 0 bases, J lost 2 bases, and 9 bases lay in between. Germline values: CDR1 MDHEN, CDR2 SYDVKM. CDR3 protein: CASSLWRGVTDTQYF. Written as DNA, the CDR3 is TGTGCCAGCAGTTTATGGAGAGGGGTCACAGATACGCAGTATTTT.

The rearrangement uses TRBV13 and TRBJ1-2; D is uncertain. CDR3 length equals 16 residues. Germline values: CDR1 PRHDT, CDR2 FYEKMQ (reference sequence). V was pared by 6 bases and J by 5 bases, with 22 bases between. Here the CDR3 DNA reads TGTGCCAGCAGAGAAATTCGGGCAGGAGCCTGGTATGGCTACACCTTC. It codes for CASREIRAGAWYGYTF. Using reference TRBV13 and TRBJ1-2 for the parts outside the CDR3, the full variable domain is AAGVIQSPRHLIKEKRETATLKCYPIPRHDTVYWYQQGPGQDPQFLISFYEKMQSDKGSIPDRFSAQQFSDYHSELNMSSLELGDSALYFCASREIRAGAWYGYTFGSGTRLTVV.

The chain has TRBV27 and TRBJ2-3; D is perhaps TRBD2 (6 bases). V was trimmed by 2 bases and J by 6 bases, leaving 18 bases between them. Germline V gene sequence: CDR1 MNHEY, CDR2 SMNVEV (reference sequence). This CDR3 comprises 16 residues. DNA of the CDR3: TGTGCCAGCAGTTTAGGCAGGCCCCCCGCGGGGGATACGCAGTATTTT. Its translation: CASSLGRPPAGDTQYF.

J is TRBJ2-1 and V is TRBV9, with TRBD2 matching 10 bases. CDR3 length equals 15 residues. In germline, CDR1 is SGDLS, CDR2 YYNGEE. V was pared by 4 bases and J by 5 bases, with 6 bases of the junction left unmatched. Here the CDR3 reads CASSSRTSGNNEQFF. CDR3 in DNA: TGTGCCAGCAGCTCTCGGACTAGCGGAAACAATGAGCAGTTCTTC.

The V gene is TRBV7-8, the J gene TRBJ1-6; perhaps TRBD1 as D (5 bases). Germline values: CDR1 SGHVS, CDR2 FQNEAQ. Trimming removed 4 bases at V and 4 bases at J, with 11 bases between. There are 15 residues in the CDR3. CDR3 loop: CASSSPAGYNSPLHF. The CDR3 coding sequence is TGTGCCAGCAGCTCCCCTGCAGGGTATAATTCACCCCTCCACTTT.

The J gene is TRBJ2-1, the V gene TRBV5-1; 9 bases are a match to TRBD1. The V and J ends lost 4 bases and 6 bases, in that order; junction bases with no gene match: 11. Germline loops: CDR1 SGHRS, CDR2 YFSETQ. The CDR3 has 16 residues. The CDR3 DNA is TGCGCCAGCAGCCCTCATGCCGGGACAGGGATCAATGAGCAGTTCTTC. Its translation: CASSPHAGTGINEQFF.

V and J are TRBV4-2 and TRBJ2-3, with TRBD1 identical over 7 bases. Trimming took 5 bases from V and 0 from J; bases not matched to a gene: 5. The CDR3 sequence is 15 residues long. Germline V gene sequence: CDR1 LGHNA, CDR2 YNFKEQ. CDR3 nucleotides: TGTGCCAGCAGCGGGGACAGTATAAGCACAGATACGCAGTATTTT. It specifies CASSGDSISTDTQYF.

The chain carries TRBV5-1 and TRBJ2-1; 10 positions agree with TRBD1. Germline CDR1 SGHRS, CDR2 YFSETQ. The CDR3 covers 14 residues. The junction had 6 bases not matched to a gene; V was cut back by 4 bases and J by 8 bases. CDR3 coding DNA: TGCGCCAGCAGCCCGGGACAGGGGAGGGATGAGCAGTTCTTC. It specifies CASSPGQGRDEQFF.

This clone was counted between two and nine times. V usage is TRBV18 and J usage is TRBJ2-6, with 7 bases matching TRBD1. Per germline, CDR1 KGHSH and CDR2 LQKENI. With V trimmed by 6 bases and J by 2 bases, 7 bases remained unmatched. There are 16 residues in the CDR3. CDR3 in amino acids: CASSRTGVAGANVLTF. Here the CDR3 DNA reads TGTGCCAGCTCCCGAACAGGGGTGGCTGGGGCCAACGTCCTGACTTTC. The entire variable domain, with the rest obtained from reference TRBV18 and TRBJ2-6, is as follows: NAGVMQNPRHLVRRRGQEARLRCSPMKGHSHVYWYRQLPEEGLKFMVYLQKENIIDESGMPKERFSAEFPKEGPSILRIQQVVRGDSAAYFCASSRTGVAGANVLTFGAGSRLTVL.

The chain has TRBV7-3 and TRBJ2-5; a possible D gene is TRBD1 (5 bases). Per the germline V gene, CDR1 is SGHTA and CDR2 is FQGTGA. The V gene lost 2 bases and the J gene lost 4 bases, with 11 bases spanning the gap. The CDR3 covers 14 residues. CDR3 nucleotide sequence: TGTGCCAGCAGCTTACAGGGCTCGGCAGAGACCCAGTACTTC. It encodes CASSLQGSAETQYF.

J is TRBJ2-3 and V is TRBV10-3; TRBD2 might be the D (6 bases). The CDR3 has 18 amino acids. Germline V CDR1 and CDR2: ENHRY, SYGVKD. V gave up 7 bases and J gave up 1 base, with 24 bases separating them. CDR3 protein: CAITHSPAGTGGTDTQYF. In DNA form, the CDR3 reads TGTGCCATCACCCACTCTCCGGCAGGGACGGGAGGCACAGATACGCAGTATTTT.